This passage covers 23 T cell receptor beta chains from one sample sequenced in a study of molecular identifiers for immune sequencing clone quantification. MiXCR was run by TCRdb on the PCR reads, yielding one entry per CDR3 protein. The table shows about 510,000 distinct CDR3 sequences, with around a fifth occurring only once. The sample was naive CD8+ T cells from blood, with Jurkat cell RNA spiked in. The subset denotes: FACS-sorted CD8+CD4-CCR7+CD45RA+ naive T cells. Receptors originate from a human donor in good health. Some libraries in this study had Jurkat cell RNA spiked in.

This clonotype was seen only a few times. The V gene is TRBV28, the J gene TRBJ2-6, with D unclear. Germline-derived CDR1 and CDR2 are MDHEN and SYDVKM. Trimming removed 6 bases at V and 0 bases at J, with 21 bases between. The CDR3 loop spans 19 amino acids. CDR3 protein: CASRSVSETKRSGANVLTF. CDR3 coding DNA: TGTGCCAGCAGAAGCGTTTCCGAGACGAAGCGCTCTGGGGCCAACGTCCTGACTTTC. The full variable domain, in which reference TRBV28 and TRBJ2-6 provide the parts outside the CDR3, is DVKVTQSSRYLVKRTGEKVFLECVQDMDHENMFWYRQDPGLGLRLIYFSYDVKMKEKGDIPEGYSVSREKKERFSLILESASTNQTSMYLCASRSVSETKRSGANVLTFGAGSRLTVL.

Concerning this clonotype: A much larger clone differs from this one at a single base, so this may be a read error. The chain couples TRBV30 to TRBJ2-1, with D unclear. The ends were cut back, 3 bases at V and 8 bases at J, with 14 bases in the middle. Per the germline V gene, CDR1 is GTSNPN and CDR2 is SVGIG (reference sequence). The CDR3 is 13 residues long. The CDR3 DNA reads TGTGCCTGGAGCCATACCGTGGGATATGAGCAGTTCTTC. Its translation: CAWSHTVGYEQFF.

Ten or more counts support this clonotype. The chain employs TRBV7-9 and TRBJ1-1, with D hard to call. Trimming left V 3 bases short and J 2 bases short, with 7 bases between. The CDR3 is made up of 13 amino acids. Germline V lookup: CDR1 SEHNR, CDR2 FQNEAQ (reference sequence). The CDR3 region is CASSFVGNTEAFF. Written as DNA, the CDR3 is TGTGCCAGCAGCTTTGTAGGAAACACTGAAGCTTTCTTT.

The V call is TRBV27, the J call TRBJ2-1; TRBD2 agrees at 8 bases. Germline loops: CDR1 MNHEY, CDR2 SMNVEV (reference sequence). V gave up 5 bases and J gave up 9 bases; unmatched junction bases: 15. The CDR3 has 16 residues. The CDR3 spells CASSREAGVLISEQFF. CDR3 DNA: TGTGCCAGCAGTCGGGAAGCGGGAGTCCTAATTTCTGAGCAGTTCTTC.

The CDR3 nucleotides are TGCAGTGCTAGCGCCACAGGGGTCTCCTACGAGCAGTACTTC. This encodes CSASATGVSYEQYF. V gene TRBV20-1 combines with J gene TRBJ2-7; 7 bases map to TRBD1. Looked up from germline, CDR1 is DFQATT and CDR2 is SNEGSKA (reference sequence). The CDR3 has 14 amino acids. V shed 3 bases, J shed 0 bases, and the junction held 5 bases outside the gene matches.

With regard to this clonotype: A clone one base away is much larger, so this may be a read error. The V call is TRBV20-1, the J call TRBJ2-3, with D perhaps matching TRBD1 or TRBD2 (5 bases each). The CDR3 covers 19 residues. In germline, CDR1 is DFQATT, CDR2 SNEGSKA (reference sequence). V was clipped by 2 bases and J by 0 bases, with 24 bases between them. This CDR3 reads CSARLELGDVVLSTDTQYF. Written as DNA, the CDR3 is TGCAGTGCTAGACTAGAACTTGGGGACGTCGTATTAAGCACAGATACGCAGTATTTT.

The table lists this clonotype with a few counts. The chain links TRBV5-4 to TRBJ2-5; 11 bases agree with TRBD2. Germline assignment: CDR1 SGHNT and CDR2 YYREEE (reference sequence). With 9 bases clipped from V and 0 bases from J, the junction kept 7 bases outside the gene matches. CDR3 length: 15 residues. The CDR3 here is CATSSGGSYQETQYF. In nucleotides, the CDR3 is TGTGCCACCTCTAGCGGGGGGTCGTACCAAGAGACCCAGTACTTC. Based on the CDR3 plus reference TRBV5-4 and TRBJ2-5, the full variable domain is ETGVTQSPTHLIKTRGQQVTLRCSSQSGHNTVSWYQQALGQGPQFIFQYYREEENGRGNFPPRFSGLQFPNYSSELNVNALELDDSALYLCATSSGGSYQETQYFGPGTRLLVL.

This clonotype showed up just a few times. The chain joins TRBV4-3 to TRBJ1-2; D gene uncertain. The germline V gene has CDR1 LGHNA and CDR2 YSLEER. V lost 0 bases and J lost 5, with 13 bases in between. CDR3 length: 15 residues. The CDR3 reads CASSQEVVKDYGYTF. The CDR3 DNA sequence: TGCGCCAGCAGCCAAGAGGTGGTGAAGGATTATGGCTACACCTTC.

In its sample, this clonotype was seen many times. V and J are TRBV6-6 and TRBJ1-5, with D tentatively TRBD1 (5 bases). Germline V gene data show CDR1 as MNHNY and CDR2 as SVGAGI (reference sequence). V lost 8 bases and J 1 base, leaving 9 bases between the germline ends. The CDR3 totals 13 residues. The DNA for the CDR3 is TGTGCCAGCGGGGGGTCCAGCAATCAGCCCCAGCATTTT. Translation gives CASGGSSNQPQHF.

This clonotype was seen many times. This chain joins TRBV6-6 and TRBJ1-5, with no clear D. The ends were cut back, 2 bases at V and 7 bases at J, with 12 bases in the middle. Germline values: CDR1 MNHNY, CDR2 SVGAGI (reference sequence). The CDR3 spans 14 residues. The DNA of the CDR3 is TGTGCCAGCAGTTACCTTGGGGTTGGACAGCCCCAGCATTTT. It translates to CASSYLGVGQPQHF.

This clonotype was seen ten or more times. This rearrangement joins TRBV10-3 to TRBJ1-5; 8 nucleotides align to TRBD1. Unmatched junction bases numbered 7, after V lost 10 bases and J lost 2 bases. Per germline, CDR1 ENHRY and CDR2 SYGVKD. The CDR3 spans 14 residues. The CDR3 DNA reads TGTGCCACCACCCCGGGACAGGGCAATCAGCCCCAGCATTTT. Translating gives CATTPGQGNQPQHF.

This clonotype occurred once. A much larger clone differs by one base, so this may be a read error. The CDR3 spells CASSYENTGELSF. In DNA form, the CDR3 reads TGTGCCAGCAGTTATGAGAACACCGGGGAGCTGTCTTTT. The gene calls are TRBV28 and TRBJ2-2; D is possibly TRBD2 (5 bases). Germline CDR1 and CDR2: MDHEN and SYDVKM. CDR3 size: 13 residues.

The gene calls are TRBV7-9 and TRBJ2-7; possible D gene TRBD1, 5 bases. CDR1 and CDR2 (germline): SEHNR, FQNEAQ (reference sequence). The CDR3 covers 13 residues. The V end lost 4 bases, the J end lost 4 bases, and 11 bases lay between the germline ends. For the CDR3, the DNA is TGTGCCAGCAGCTGGACACCCCAGTACGAGCAGTACTTC. Its translation is CASSWTPQYEQYF. Full variable domain (missing parts from reference TRBV7-9 and TRBJ2-7): DTGVSQNPRHKITKRGQNVTFRCDPISEHNRLYWYRQTLGQGPEFLTYFQNEAQLEKSRLLSDRFSAERPKGSFSTLEIQRTEQGDSAMYLCASSWTPQYEQYFGPGTRLTVT.

Worth noting for this clonotype: Since a much larger clone is just one base distant, this may be a read error. The chain has TRBV7-6 and TRBJ2-5; TRBD2 might be the D (5 bases). The CDR3 spans 15 residues. Germline loops: CDR1 SGHVS, CDR2 FNYEAQ. CDR3 in amino acids: CASSLMSGRSETRYF. CDR3 DNA sequence: TGTGCCAGCAGCTTAATGAGCGGACGGAGTGAGACCCGGTACTTC.

At least ten counts were recorded for this clonotype. The chain carries TRBV14 and TRBJ1-1; D is undetermined. Germline V CDR1 and CDR2: SGHDN, FVKESK. V was shortened by 0 bases and J by 7 bases, with 9 bases between the two germline ends. The CDR3 runs to 13 residues. CDR3 sequence: CASSQDTGFEAFF. The CDR3 DNA is TGTGCCAGCAGCCAAGATACGGGCTTTGAAGCTTTCTTT.

This chain links TRBV3-1 with TRBJ1-2; maybe TRBD1 (5 bases). There are 18 residues in the CDR3. Germline CDR1 LGHDT, CDR2 YNNKEL (reference sequence). V dropped 3 bases and J dropped 2 bases, with 22 bases sitting between them. The CDR3 sequence is CASSHSSRAGPRNYGYTF. Written as DNA, the CDR3 is TGTGCCAGCAGCCATAGTTCCCGAGCGGGGCCCCGGAACTATGGCTACACCTTC.

Regarding this clonotype: This clone may be a read error of a much larger clone one base away. Because it lacks the conserved phenylalanine or tryptophan at the end, this CDR3 is likely a read error. This rearrangement joins TRBV19 to TRBJ1-5; maybe TRBD1 (5 bases). V lost 6 bases and J 6 bases, leaving 18 bases between the germline ends. This CDR3 comprises 15 residues. Germline V gene data show CDR1 as LNHDA and CDR2 as SQIVND (reference sequence). CDR3 region: CASRLGSRDGQPQHL. The CDR3 DNA is TGTGCCAGTAGATTAGGGTCGAGGGACGGTCAGCCCCAGCATCTT.

Only a few counts were recorded for this clonotype. The V gene is TRBV27, the J gene TRBJ1-5; no clear D. The germline CDR1 and CDR2 sequences are MNHEY and SMNVEV (reference sequence). The CDR3 covers 16 residues. V was cut by 0 bases and J by 1 base, with 10 bases left in between. The CDR3 DNA is TGTGCCAGCAGTTTATCGTGGGGATTGAGCAATCAGCCCCAGCATTTT. Protein product: CASSLSWGLSNQPQHF.

This clonotype was picked up a small number of times. The DNA for the CDR3 is TGTGCCTGGAGTTTCGGGCCTGCCTACGAGCAGTACTTC. Translating it yields CAWSFGPAYEQYF. J is TRBJ2-7 and V is TRBV30; unclear D gene. The CDR3 has 13 residues. Germline lookup yields CDR1 GTSNPN and CDR2 SVGIG (reference sequence). Trimming pared 2 bases from V and 2 bases from J, leaving 10 bases between. The full variable domain, rest sourced from reference TRBV30 and TRBJ2-7, is SQTIHQWPATLVQPVGSPLSLECTVEGTSNPNLYWYRQAAGRGLQLLFYSVGIGQISSEVPQNLSASRPQDRQFILSSKKLLLSDSGFYLCAWSFGPAYEQYFGPGTRLTVT.

This clonotype occurred many times. This chain joins TRBV2 and TRBJ2-3; D unresolved. The germline V and J ends were trimmed by 6 bases and 2 bases, with 12 bases remaining between them. The V gene's germline CDR1 is SNHLY and CDR2 FYNNEI. The CDR3 runs 14 residues. The DNA for the CDR3 is TGTGCCAGCAGGACGACCAGGAACACAGATACGCAGTATTTT. It encodes CASRTTRNTDTQYF.

This chain uses TRBV20-1 with TRBJ2-5; perhaps D is TRBD1 or TRBD2 (6 bases each). CDR1 DFQATT and CDR2 SNEGSKA come from the germline V gene (reference sequence). The CDR3 sequence is 12 residues long. Trimming shortened V by 6 bases and J by 2 bases, and 10 bases separated the two germline ends. CDR3: CSAGGLQETQYF. The CDR3 nucleotides are TGCAGTGCAGGGGGACTGCAAGAGACCCAGTACTTC.

This clonotype was recorded once. A clone one base away is much larger, so this may be a read error. The chain couples TRBV7-6 to TRBJ1-5; 7 nucleotides align to TRBD1. The germline V gene has CDR1 SGHVS and CDR2 FNYEAQ. The CDR3 has 16 residues. CDR3 DNA sequence: TGTGCCGGCAGCTTAGTTCCAGGGGGAGGCAATCAGCCCCAGCATTTT. It translates to CAGSLVPGGGNQPQHF.

This clonotype was recorded a few times. This rearrangement joins TRBV19 to TRBJ1-1; no clear D gene. The CDR3 loop spans 13 amino acids. The germline CDR1 and CDR2 sequences are LNHDA and SQIVND (reference sequence). V lost 6 bases and J 3 bases, leaving 11 bases between the germline ends. The CDR3 region is CASREYGDTEAFF. Here the CDR3 DNA reads TGTGCCAGTAGGGAGTATGGGGACACTGAAGCTTTCTTT.